Below, one T cell receptor beta chain is given with its context. This entry comes from a study of blood T cell repertoires in COVID-19. On the study more broadly: The United States, Italy and Spain provided the acute and convalescent COVID-19 samples. PBMCs, B-cell-depleted T cells, or T cells were the source of the cDNA or gDNA that made up the material.

In the authors' methods: How many nucleated cells were present was estimated from reference gene primer amplification. The assay was immunoSEQ multiplex PCR, and TCRdb's table has in-frame clones only and misses some. Clone size and the V and J calls come from that table; the DNA yielded D and trimming. The sample has over 8,500 clones, roughly 81% seen once. Germline V lookup: CDR1 MNHEY, CDR2 SMNVEV (reference sequence). J was trimmed by 7 bases and V by 3 bases; bases with no gene match: 8. There are 15 residues in the CDR3. V usage is TRBV27 and J usage is TRBJ2-1; TRBD1 matches at 8 bases. This clonotype was obtained from a man aged 45 to 65 with active COVID-19. The sequencing sample was made of peripheral blood. CDR3 nucleotides: TGTGCCAGCAGTTTTTTGTTTGGGACAGGAAATGAGCAGTTCTTC. This codes for CASSFLFGTGNEQFF.